This T cell receptor (beta chain) stems from a study of T cell responses to AZD1222 COVID-19 vaccine. Study-wide points: Distributed over spike, vaccine-associated CD4 TCRs predominated at 160-218 and 743-854. Donors were chiefly white British, with a greater number of females, and clonal diversity was perhaps underestimated. Only a handful of AZD1222 recipients, roughly 6 in all, had baseline seropositivity. Regions left unmutated in variants are reportedly the target of nearly half of spike-specific TCRs.

Assay used: immunoSEQ multiplex PCR; TCRdb lists only in-frame clones, some missing. This sample yields approximately 84,000 clones, of which 75% to 90% are seen a single time; 31% belongs to the top ten. Note on this clone: Its matching antigen is unknown.

The origin of this receptor is an adult in good health. The material was peripheral blood, obtained on day 0 of AZD1222 vaccination.

The CDR3 protein is CASSPWGQGGNEQFF. The CDR3 DNA reads as TGCGCCAGCAGCCCCTGGGGACAGGGAGGCAATGAGCAGTTCTTC. The chain joins TRBV4-3 to TRBJ2-1; 9 positions match TRBD1. The ends lost 4 bases at V and 6 bases at J; junction bases unmatched: 7. CDR3 size: 15 residues. CDR1 and CDR2 (germline): LGHNA, YSLEER.